The present entry profiles one T cell receptor (beta chain) with its context. The data stem from a study of blood T cell repertoires in COVID-19. For the study at large: Some COVID-19 samples were acute and others convalescent; all came from the United States, Italy and Spain. T cells, B-cell-depleted T cells, or PBMCs supplied cDNA or gDNA.

This CDR3 region has 15 residues. Germline assignment: CDR1 KGHSH and CDR2 LQKENI. Germline trimming cut 6 bases from V and 6 bases from J; bases unmatched to any gene: 7. Original processing methods: Amplification from reference gene primers served as the basis for estimated nucleated cell counts. Sequencing was performed with immunoSEQ multiplex PCR; in TCRdb, only in-frame clones are kept and a portion is missing. The V and J calls and the clone size are those of that table, but D and trimming were determined from the DNA. The repertoire holds over 55,000 clones, with 70% to 90% as singletons. This chain connects TRBV18 to TRBJ2-7, with TRBD2 identical over 14 bases. This receptor was identified in a human donor with active COVID-19. The donor label of this sample is uncertain. Input material: peripheral blood. This CDR3 is CASSRGLAGEFEQYF. The DNA of the CDR3 is TGTGCCAGCTCTCGGGGACTAGCGGGGGAGTTCGAGCAGTACTTC.